Each of the 28 T cell receptor beta chains below was sequenced from the same sample in a study of a mutant IDH1 vaccine in newly diagnosed glioma. The time point: week 47, end of study. Every vaccine dose comprised 300 ug of mutant IDH1 20-mer peptide plus topical imiquimod. Profiling relied on immunoSEQ multiplex PCR, and the TCRdb table lists in-frame clones only, not all of them. The sample lists 90,000 to 100,000 clones, about 90% occurring once. The antigens of these receptors remain unknown. Sequences were derived from PBMCs, sampled from a glioma patient whose treatment included an IDH1 peptide vaccine. The receptor source for this set is a woman aged 50 to 65 with glioma.

V usage is TRBV6-4 and J usage is TRBJ2-3; either TRBD1 or TRBD2 may fit D (5 bases each). CDR3 length: 14 residues. CDR1 MRHNA and CDR2 SNTAGT come from the germline V gene. The V gene lost 6 bases and the J gene lost 0 bases, with 10 bases spanning the gap. The CDR3 coding sequence is TGTGCCAGCAGCCCCGGGGCCAGCACAGATACGCAGTATTTT. Its translation is CASSPGASTDTQYF.

This clone was found a few times. The V and J genes are TRBV6-6 and TRBJ2-3, with TRBD2 identical over 9 bases. This CDR3 has 16 amino acids. Germline loops: CDR1 MNHNY, CDR2 SVGAGI (reference sequence). V lost 5 bases and J lost 5; bases outside the gene matches: 11. The CDR3 region has the DNA TGTGCCAGCAGTACGGGAAGTAGCGGGAGTATAGATACGCAGTATTTT. It translates to CASSTGSSGSIDTQYF.

The rearrangement joins TRBV11-3 to TRBJ1-1; tentative D call: TRBD1 (5 bases). V was shortened by 3 bases and J by 4 bases, with 9 bases between the two germline ends. The CDR3 spans 13 residues. Germline V gene sequence: CDR1 SGHNT, CDR2 YENEEA. This CDR3 is CASSLGEITEAFF. CDR3 sequence (DNA): TGTGCCAGCAGCTTGGGGGAGATCACTGAAGCTTTCTTT.

This chain uses TRBV10-3 with TRBJ2-1; TRBD2 aligns across 12 bases. This CDR3 is built from 16 residues. Losses at the gene ends were 2 bases for V and 4 bases for J; bases not matched to a gene: 3. Germline CDR1 is ENHRY and CDR2 is SYGVKD. CDR3 in amino acids: CAISEGTSGRYNEQFF. The CDR3 region has the DNA TGTGCCATCAGTGAGGGGACTAGCGGGCGTTACAATGAGCAGTTCTTC.

A single count supports this clone. The V and J genes are TRBV10-3 and TRBJ2-7, with TRBD2 matching 13 bases. The germline V gene encodes CDR1 ENHRY and CDR2 SYGVKD. Trimming took 7 bases from V and 2 from J; bases not matched to a gene: 5. There are 15 residues in the CDR3. CDR3 sequence: CAIKGTSGVPYEQYF. CDR3 bases: TGTGCCATCAAGGGGACTAGCGGGGTTCCCTACGAGCAGTACTTC.

This rearrangement joins TRBV30 to TRBJ2-7, with TRBD1 identical over 9 bases. V was pared by 6 bases and J by 3 bases, with 6 bases of the junction left unmatched. CDR1 and CDR2 (germline): GTSNPN, SVGIG (reference sequence). This CDR3 spans 13 amino acids. Here the CDR3 reads CACTTGGVYEQYF. The CDR3 DNA reads as TGTGCCTGCACAACAGGGGGCGTCTACGAGCAGTACTTC.

This sequence joins TRBV12-5 and TRBJ1-5; weak D call: TRBD1 (5 bases). Germline V gives CDR1 LGHNT, CDR2 FRNRAP. V shed 0 bases and J shed 0 bases, with 18 bases lying between them. This CDR3 has 19 amino acids. The CDR3 here is CASGLVGGVSSLSNQPQHF. The CDR3 bases are TGTGCTAGTGGTTTGGTAGGAGGGGTATCAAGCCTTAGCAATCAGCCCCAGCATTTT.

This clone was counted once. In nucleotides, the CDR3 is TGTGCCAGCAGCCTCCAGGGGGCTTCGGACAATGAGCAGTTCTTC. Residues: CASSLQGASDNEQFF. V gene TRBV11-1 combines with J gene TRBJ2-1; TRBD1 matches 8 bases. Germline V CDR1 and CDR2: SGHAT, FQDESV (reference sequence). The V gene end was trimmed by 5 bases and the J gene end by 5 bases; junction bases not matched to a gene: 8. The CDR3 loop spans 15 amino acids.

The genes are TRBV5-6 and TRBJ1-4, with D possibly matching TRBD1 (5 bases). Germline V gene data show CDR1 as SGHDT and CDR2 as YYEEEE. V was pared by 5 bases and J by 11 bases, with 22 bases between. CDR3 length: 15 amino acids. CDR3 sequence reads: CASSLAAGTWRKLFF. The CDR3 bases are TGTGCCAGCAGTCTGGCAGCGGGGACCTGGAGGAAACTGTTTTTT. Full variable domain (remainder filled in from reference TRBV5-6 and TRBJ1-4): DAGVTQSPTHLIKTRGQQVTLRCSPKSGHDTVSWYQQALGQGPQFIFQYYEEEERQRGNFPDRFSGHQFPNYSSELNVNALLLGDSALYLCASSLAAGTWRKLFFGSGTQLSVL.

The chain uses TRBV5-1 and TRBJ2-4; no definite D call. The germline V gene encodes CDR1 SGHRS and CDR2 YFSETQ. The CDR3 has 12 residues. Trimming took off 4 bases at V and 7 bases at J, with 9 bases between the two ends. The DNA for the CDR3 is TGCGCCAGCAGCGTATTGGGGAACATTCAGTACTTC. It codes for CASSVLGNIQYF.

This chain uses TRBV5-1 with TRBJ2-7, with TRBD1 matching over 8 bases. The CDR3 has 13 amino acids. Germline CDR1 is SGHRS and CDR2 is YFSETQ. J gave up 6 bases and V 5 bases, and 7 bases lay outside the gene matches. The CDR3 reads CASSYGQGGEQYF. CDR3 sequence (DNA): TGCGCCAGCAGTTACGGACAGGGCGGCGAGCAGTACTTC.

The genes are TRBV7-9 and TRBJ2-1; a weak D match, TRBD2 (5 bases). CDR1 is SEHNR and CDR2 is FQNEAQ in the germline V gene (reference sequence). This CDR3 has 16 residues. Between the trimmed V and J ends, which lost 6 bases and 0 bases, there was a span of 15 bases. CDR3 amino acids: CASRPPLGSSYNEQFF. The CDR3, as DNA: TGTGCCAGCAGACCCCCTCTGGGGAGCTCCTACAATGAGCAGTTCTTC.

The rearrangement joins TRBV5-1 to TRBJ1-2; unclear D gene. The ends were cut back, 0 bases at V and 6 bases at J, with 9 bases in the middle. The germline V gene encodes CDR1 SGHRS and CDR2 YFSETQ. The CDR3 has 13 amino acids. The CDR3 here is CASSLGGLDGYTF. CDR3 DNA sequence: TGCGCCAGCAGCTTGGGAGGGCTTGATGGCTACACCTTC.

The CDR3 DNA is TGTGCCACGACAAACCGGGACAGGGGCACTGAAGCTTTCTTT. Its protein is CATTNRDRGTEAFF. The V gene is TRBV6-1, the J gene TRBJ1-1; 10 positions agree with TRBD1. After removal of 10 bases from V and 4 bases from J, the junction contained 9 bases not matched to a gene. The CDR3 is 14 amino acids. Germline loops: CDR1 MNHNS, CDR2 SASEGT.

The J gene is TRBJ2-3, the V gene TRBV19, with D maybe TRBD2 (7 bases). CDR3 size: 16 residues. The germline V and J ends were trimmed by 3 bases and 5 bases, with 18 bases remaining between them. Germline loops: CDR1 LNHDA, CDR2 SQIVND (reference sequence). The CDR3 sequence is CASSIGGAIAGDTQYF. In DNA form, the CDR3 reads TGTGCCAGTAGTATTGGGGGGGCAATAGCGGGAGATACGCAGTATTTT.

The chain combines TRBV7-9 with TRBJ2-7, with 7 bases aligning to TRBD1. This CDR3 spans 17 amino acids. Losses at the gene ends were 1 base for V and 1 base for J; bases not matched to a gene: 10. Germline V gives CDR1 SEHNR, CDR2 FQNEAQ (reference sequence). The CDR3 sequence: CASSLDRGGRGSYEQYF. The CDR3 nucleotides read TGTGCCAGCAGCTTAGACCGTGGGGGCAGGGGGTCCTACGAGCAGTACTTC.

This chain connects TRBV7-6 to TRBJ2-7; 12 positions match TRBD2. V was clipped by 5 bases and J by 0 bases; unmatched bases: 2. This CDR3 comprises 15 residues. Per the germline V gene, CDR1 is SGHVS and CDR2 is FNYEAQ. The CDR3 loop is CASSRLAGASYEQYF. CDR3 bases: TGTGCCAGCAGCCGACTAGCGGGAGCCTCCTACGAGCAGTACTTC.

The sample holds one count of this clone. The J gene is TRBJ2-3, the V gene TRBV29-1; 8 bases agree with TRBD1. The germline CDR1 and CDR2 sequences are SQVTM and ANQGSEA. This CDR3 is 14 amino acids long. With V trimmed by 1 base and J by 8 bases, 8 bases remained unmatched. CDR3 in DNA: TGCAGCGTTGAAGGTGGACAGGGCATGGGTACGCAGTATTTT. Amino acid sequence: CSVEGGQGMGTQYF.

The chain uses TRBV11-2 and TRBJ2-3; 7 nucleotides line up with TRBD2. J gave up 4 bases and V 3 bases, and 10 bases lay outside the gene matches. Germline values: CDR1 SGHAT, CDR2 FQNNGV. This CDR3 spans 16 amino acids. This chain's CDR3 is CASSFPEGTTPDTQYF. CDR3 bases: TGTGCCAGCAGCTTCCCCGAGGGGACTACACCAGATACGCAGTATTTT.

The CDR3 bases are TGTGCCAGCAGCCCTGATGGGGTAGGAGCAGATACGCAGTATTTT. Translated: CASSPDGVGADTQYF. This chain uses TRBV7-3 with TRBJ2-3; D uncertain. Germline CDR1 reads SGHTA; CDR2 reads FQGTGA. The CDR3 has 15 residues. V dropped 5 bases and J dropped 4 bases, with 16 bases sitting between them.

The chain has TRBV29-1 and TRBJ1-1; TRBD1 is a possible D gene (5 bases). Germline V gene lookup returns CDR1 SQVTM and CDR2 ANQGSEA. CDR3 length equals 15 residues. Trimming took 6 bases from V and 4 from J, leaving 21 bases between them. This CDR3 reads CSVAGSGGWTTEAFF. The CDR3 region has the DNA TGCAGCGTGGCTGGATCGGGGGGGTGGACCACTGAAGCTTTCTTT.

V is TRBV9 and J is TRBJ2-3, with 7 nucleotides matching TRBD2. Germline lookup yields CDR1 SGDLS and CDR2 YYNGEE. The CDR3 spans 16 residues. With V trimmed by 1 base and J by 0 bases, 5 bases remained unmatched. This CDR3 reads CASSVLLAESTDTQYF. The CDR3 DNA sequence: TGTGCCAGCAGCGTATTGCTAGCGGAAAGCACAGATACGCAGTATTTT.

The chain links TRBV5-4 to TRBJ1-1, with TRBD1 as a possible D gene (6 bases). V was clipped by 1 base and J by 4 bases, with 14 bases between them. Germline V gene lookup returns CDR1 SGHNT and CDR2 YYREEE (reference sequence). The CDR3 extends over 15 amino acids. The CDR3 bases are TGTGCCAGCAGCTTGCCCCAGGGGAGGGGCACTGAAGCTTTCTTT. Its protein is CASSLPQGRGTEAFF.

The chain couples TRBV7-3 to TRBJ2-7, with 8 bases fitting TRBD2. Germline V gives CDR1 SGHTA, CDR2 FQGTGA. The CDR3 extends over 15 amino acids. The junction had 5 bases not matched to a gene; V was cut back by 1 base and J by 3 bases. The CDR3 region has the DNA TGTGCCAGCAGCTTAAGGAGCGGGGGAAGCTACGAGCAGTACTTC. Translating gives CASSLRSGGSYEQYF. The variable domain in full, with the rest retrieved from reference TRBV7-3 and TRBJ2-7, is GAGVSQTPSNKVTEKGKYVELRCDPISGHTALYWYRQSLGQGPEFLIYFQGTGAADDSGLPNDRFFAVRPEGSVSTLKIQRTERGDSAVYLCASSLRSGGSYEQYFGPGTRLTVT.

V gene TRBV2 combines with J gene TRBJ1-2; tentative D call: TRBD1 (5 bases). The CDR3 loop spans 15 amino acids. Germline V lookup: CDR1 SNHLY, CDR2 FYNNEI. Trimming left V 7 bases short and J 0 bases short, with 15 bases between. CDR3 sequence reads: CASMTPGLANYGYTF. For the CDR3, the DNA is TGTGCCAGCATGACGCCAGGGTTAGCTAACTATGGCTACACCTTC.

This chain joins TRBV10-3 and TRBJ2-2; a weak D match, TRBD2 (7 bases). The CDR3 totals 14 residues. The V gene's germline CDR1 is ENHRY and CDR2 SYGVKD. V was shortened by 10 bases and J by 7 bases, with 19 bases between the two germline ends. The CDR3 sequence: CATEGGQGVGELFF. The DNA of the CDR3 is TGTGCCACCGAGGGGGGGCAGGGAGTCGGGGAGCTGTTTTTT.

The rearrangement joins TRBV5-1 to TRBJ1-6; D may be TRBD1 (5 bases). The CDR3 consists of 12 residues. Trimming shortened V by 0 bases and J by 12 bases, and 7 bases separated the two germline ends. Germline CDR1 reads SGHRS; CDR2 reads YFSETQ. The CDR3 sequence: CASSLGRGPLHF. CDR3 DNA sequence: TGCGCCAGCAGCTTGGGGAGGGGACCCCTCCACTTT.

This rearrangement joins TRBV28 to TRBJ2-7; the D gene is possibly TRBD1 (5 bases). Deletions cut 6 bases from V and 3 bases from J, with 9 bases between. The CDR3 has 12 amino acids. CDR1 is MDHEN and CDR2 is SYDVKM in the germline V gene. In DNA, the CDR3 is TGTGCCAGCAGGAACCAGGGCTACGAGCAGTACTTC. Protein product: CASRNQGYEQYF.